These 26 T cell receptor beta chains were all obtained from the same sample, sequenced in a study of cytomegalovirus exposure and HLA in healthy donors. The PCR had 60 Vbeta and 13 Jbeta primers. Using immunoSEQ multiplex PCR, the repertoire was profiled, and TCRdb retains in-frame clones only, with some absent. The repertoire holds under 200,000 clones, with approximately 75% as singletons. The sequencing input was PBMCs. Receptors were obtained from a girl under 18 in good health and CMV-seronegative.

This clone was seen just once. The chain recombines TRBV9 with TRBJ1-1; D is uncertain. This CDR3 comprises 14 residues. Germline lookup yields CDR1 SGDLS and CDR2 YYNGEE. Between the trimmed V and J ends, which lost 0 bases and 0 bases, there was a span of 6 bases. The CDR3 region is CASSVEEMNTEAFF. In DNA, the CDR3 is TGTGCCAGCAGCGTAGAAGAGATGAACACTGAAGCTTTCTTT.

The chain uses TRBV9 and TRBJ2-1; TRBD2 matches 11 bases. The CDR3 extends over 14 amino acids. Losses at the gene ends were 8 bases for V and 7 bases for J; bases not matched to a gene: 8. Germline lookup yields CDR1 SGDLS and CDR2 YYNGEE. The CDR3 spells CASSSGGRRNEQFF. The CDR3 DNA is TGTGCCAGTTCTAGCGGGGGGCGGCGAAATGAGCAGTTCTTC. Using reference TRBV9 and TRBJ2-1 for the parts outside the CDR3, the full variable domain is DSGVTQTPKHLITATGQRVTLRCSPRSGDLSVYWYQQSLDQGLQFLIQYYNGEERAKGNILERFSAQQFPDLHSELNLSSLELGDSALYFCASSSGGRRNEQFFGPGTRLTVL.

The chain joins TRBV5-1 to TRBJ1-1; D call uncertain. The CDR3 runs to 12 residues. The germline gives CDR1 SGHRS, CDR2 YFSETQ. Trimming cost V 4 bases and J 1 base, with 5 bases left between them. CDR3 DNA sequence: TGCGCCAGCAGCACGGGGAACACTGAAGCTTTCTTT. It specifies CASSTGNTEAFF.

The rearrangement links TRBV18 to TRBJ2-1; TRBD1 matches at 7 bases. The V gene's germline CDR1 is KGHSH and CDR2 LQKENI. The trim removed 3 bases at V and 8 bases at J, leaving 4 bases unmatched. CDR3 length equals 13 residues. The CDR3 DNA reads TGTGCCAGCTCACCGGGACAGATGGATGAGCAGTTCTTC. Translated: CASSPGQMDEQFF.

The CDR3, as DNA: TGTGCCAGCAGTGACCGTATACTAGCGGGGGGGCCAGGTGAGCAGTTCTTC. Translated: CASSDRILAGGPGEQFF. The chain links TRBV6-1 to TRBJ2-1, with 13 bases that match TRBD2. Per germline, CDR1 MNHNS and CDR2 SASEGT. The CDR3 is made up of 17 amino acids. J lost 9 bases, V lost 3 bases, and 11 bases had no gene match.

The chain is built from TRBV6-6 and TRBJ2-2; TRBD1 agrees at 8 bases. With V trimmed by 6 bases and J by 7 bases, 7 bases remained unmatched. The CDR3 length is 14 residues. Germline CDR1 is MNHNY and CDR2 is SVGAGI (reference sequence). The CDR3 DNA is TGTGCCAGCAGCGTCAGGGGGCAAGGCGGGGAGCTGTTTTTT. Its protein is CASSVRGQGGELFF.

CDR3 loop: CASRPGLAVQETQYF. In DNA, the CDR3 is TGTGCCAGCAGGCCGGGACTAGCGGTGCAAGAGACCCAGTACTTC. This chain connects TRBV6-5 to TRBJ2-5; 11 bases are a match to TRBD2. Trimming took 6 bases from V and 2 from J; bases not matched to a gene: 5. The length of the CDR3 is 15 residues. Germline CDR1 MNHEY, CDR2 SVGAGI.

The chain joins TRBV7-3 to TRBJ1-4; maybe TRBD1 (6 bases). Germline lookup yields CDR1 SGHTA and CDR2 FQGTGA. The CDR3 is 15 amino acids. The V end was cut by 5 bases, the J end by 7 bases, with 17 bases between. Written as DNA, the CDR3 is TGTGCCAGCAGCCCCGGACAGATGTTGGGTGAAAAACTGTTTTTT. As protein: CASSPGQMLGEKLFF. The entire variable domain, with the rest obtained from reference TRBV7-3 and TRBJ1-4, is as follows: GAGVSQTPSNKVTEKGKYVELRCDPISGHTALYWYRQSLGQGPEFLIYFQGTGAADDSGLPNDRFFAVRPEGSVSTLKIQRTERGDSAVYLCASSPGQMLGEKLFFGSGTQLSVL.

For the CDR3, the DNA is TGTGCCAGCAGCCAAGTCCCCAATTCGGCCTACGAGCAGTACTTC. As protein: CASSQVPNSAYEQYF. V and J are TRBV14 and TRBJ2-7; D is uncertain. V gave up 1 base and J gave up 2 bases, with 12 bases separating them. Germline lookup yields CDR1 SGHDN and CDR2 FVKESK. The CDR3 has 15 residues.

The V and J genes are TRBV6-6 and TRBJ2-7; D is possibly TRBD2 (6 bases). V gave up 5 bases and J gave up 4 bases, with 18 bases separating them. The CDR3 covers 15 residues. CDR1 and CDR2 from the germline V gene are MNHNY and SVGAGI (reference sequence). CDR3 DNA sequence: TGTGCCAGCAGTGCCTCGACCGGACGGGGGTACGAGCAGTACTTC. As protein: CASSASTGRGYEQYF.

This clone showed up just once. This sequence joins TRBV27 and TRBJ1-2; 8 bases line up with TRBD1. This CDR3 has 14 residues. CDR1 and CDR2 from the germline V gene are MNHEY and SMNVEV (reference sequence). The junction had 9 bases not matched to a gene; V was cut back by 4 bases and J by 8 bases. The CDR3 DNA follows: TGTGCCAGCAGTTCCGGACAGGGAACCGGCGGCTACACCTTC. This translates into CASSSGQGTGGYTF.

In DNA, the CDR3 is TGCGCCAGCAGCCCCTCGCCAGGGGCGGGGGAGTACAATGAGCAGTTCTTC. It yields the protein CASSPSPGAGEYNEQFF. The chain has TRBV5-1 and TRBJ2-1, with D possibly TRBD2 on 7 matching bases. This CDR3 is 17 amino acids long. V was clipped by 4 bases and J by 4 bases, with 21 bases between them. Germline CDR1 reads SGHRS; CDR2 reads YFSETQ.

This chain connects TRBV6-4 to TRBJ2-1; no clear D gene. CDR1 and CDR2 (germline): MRHNA, SNTAGT. This CDR3 is built from 15 residues. V lost 5 bases, J lost 0 bases, and 11 bases lay in between. The CDR3 coding sequence is TGTGCCAGCAGTCACGGTGAGAGCTCCTACAATGAGCAGTTCTTC. Residues: CASSHGESSYNEQFF.

This clone was detected only a few times. This rearrangement joins TRBV4-1 to TRBJ2-1; 9 bases align to TRBD2. The CDR3 has 14 residues. Germline V gene data show CDR1 as MGHRA and CDR2 as YSYEKL. Unmatched junction bases numbered 4, after V lost 4 bases and J lost 6 bases. The CDR3 DNA reads TGCGCCAGCAGCCCGGGACTAGCATCCAATGAGCAGTTCTTC. This gives the protein CASSPGLASNEQFF.

The chain carries TRBV7-9 and TRBJ1-1; a weak D match, TRBD1 (6 bases). CDR3 length equals 16 residues. Trimming stripped 5 bases from V and 1 base from J, with 17 bases between. Looked up from germline, CDR1 is SEHNR and CDR2 is FQNEAQ (reference sequence). CDR3: CASSTPPDRRNTEAFF. For the CDR3, the DNA is TGTGCCAGCAGCACCCCCCCCGACAGGCGGAACACTGAAGCTTTCTTT.

This clone was observed a few times. The chain uses TRBV19 and TRBJ1-1, with a possible D match to TRBD1 (5 bases). Per germline, CDR1 LNHDA and CDR2 SQIVND (reference sequence). V lost 5 bases and J lost 2, with 18 bases in between. This CDR3 region has 16 residues. The CDR3 reads CASSLTAPAPNTEAFF. The CDR3 DNA is TGTGCCAGTAGTCTGACAGCCCCTGCACCTAACACTGAAGCTTTCTTT.

This chain connects TRBV5-1 to TRBJ2-1; D not certain. Germline assignment: CDR1 SGHRS and CDR2 YFSETQ. V was pared by 0 bases and J by 0 bases, with 4 bases between. This CDR3 comprises 14 residues. The CDR3 nucleotides read TGCGCCAGCAGCTTGGGGAGCTCCTACAATGAGCAGTTCTTC. The encoded protein is CASSLGSSYNEQFF.

The chain carries TRBV19 and TRBJ2-1; 10 bases are a match to TRBD2. J was trimmed by 4 bases and V by 0 bases; bases with no gene match: 9. This CDR3 region has 18 residues. CDR1 LNHDA and CDR2 SQIVND come from the germline V gene (reference sequence). CDR3 sequence: CASSIDLGAGGNYNEQFF. As DNA, the CDR3 is TGTGCCAGTAGTATAGATCTCGGAGCGGGGGGGAATTACAATGAGCAGTTCTTC.

This clone has just a few counts. The chain carries TRBV6-5 and TRBJ1-2; 8 bases align to TRBD1. The length of the CDR3 is 15 residues. In germline, CDR1 is MNHEY, CDR2 SVGAGI. The V and J ends lost 10 bases and 0 bases, in that order; junction bases with no gene match: 10. This chain's CDR3 is CATLGTGGSNYGYTF. CDR3 sequence (DNA): TGTGCCACCCTTGGCACAGGGGGGTCTAACTATGGCTACACCTTC.

The chain couples TRBV13 to TRBJ2-5; 8 bases fit TRBD1. Germline assignment: CDR1 PRHDT and CDR2 FYEKMQ (reference sequence). V trimming: 5 bases; J trimming: 4 bases; junction bases outside the gene matches: 12. The CDR3 contains 16 residues. The CDR3 DNA reads as TGTGCCAGCAGCGAACGACAGGGGAAGTTTCGAGAGACCCAGTACTTC. The encoded protein is CASSERQGKFRETQYF.

The chain employs TRBV9 and TRBJ2-1, with TRBD1 matching over 7 bases. This CDR3 has 14 amino acids. Germline CDR1 reads SGDLS; CDR2 reads YYNGEE. V shed 4 bases, J shed 3 bases, and the junction held 4 bases outside the gene matches. The CDR3 DNA reads as TGTGCCAGCAGCACTTGGGACAGCTACAATGAGCAGTTCTTC. Translating gives CASSTWDSYNEQFF.

The chain uses TRBV5-4 and TRBJ2-7; tentatively, D is TRBD1 (6 bases). This CDR3 comprises 14 residues. The ends were cut back, 2 bases at V and 3 bases at J, with 12 bases in the middle. Looked up from germline, CDR1 is SGHNT and CDR2 is YYREEE (reference sequence). The chain's CDR3 is CASSFTPGDYEQYF. The CDR3, as DNA: TGTGCCAGCAGCTTCACTCCAGGGGACTACGAGCAGTACTTC.

The chain links TRBV2 to TRBJ2-5; 7 positions match TRBD1. The CDR3 sequence is 14 residues long. Unmatched junction bases numbered 4, after V lost 4 bases and J lost 2 bases. Germline V gene lookup returns CDR1 SNHLY and CDR2 FYNNEI. CDR3 sequence (DNA): TGTGCCAGCAGTGCGGACAGGTCACAAGAGACCCAGTACTTC. This encodes CASSADRSQETQYF.

The chain recombines TRBV12-5 with TRBJ2-7; 12 bases agree with TRBD1. The V segment lost 3 bases and the J segment 7 bases; nucleotides outside the gene matches: 10. Germline V gene data show CDR1 as LGHNT and CDR2 as FRNRAP. The CDR3 sequence is 16 residues long. CDR3 loop: CASGFLRGTGGSEQYF. The CDR3 DNA reads TGTGCTAGTGGTTTCCTTCGAGGGACAGGGGGCTCAGAGCAGTACTTC. The whole variable domain, filled in from reference TRBV12-5 and TRBJ2-7, reads DARVTQTPRHKVTEMGQEVTMRCQPILGHNTVFWYRQTMMQGLELLAYFRNRAPLDDSGMPKDRFSAEMPDATLATLKIQPSEPRDSAVYFCASGFLRGTGGSEQYFGPGTRLTVT.

The chain has TRBV19 and TRBJ2-5, with 8 bases aligning to TRBD2. The CDR3 sequence is 17 residues long. V dropped 4 bases and J dropped 0; count of bases not matched to a gene: 10. From germline, CDR1 is LNHDA and CDR2 SQIVND (reference sequence). CDR3 bases: TGTGCCAGTAGTAAACGGGAGGGGGGACCGTACCAAGAGACCCAGTACTTC. It yields the protein CASSKREGGPYQETQYF.

The chain combines TRBV7-3 with TRBJ2-3; 11 bases match TRBD1. Germline CDR1 is SGHTA and CDR2 is FQGTGA. The CDR3 length is 19 residues. Unmatched junction bases numbered 14, after V lost 1 base and J lost 5 bases. This chain's CDR3 is CASSLRVGGGDRGRDTQYF. The CDR3 DNA is TGTGCCAGCAGCTTAAGGGTTGGAGGGGGGGACAGGGGGAGAGATACGCAGTATTTT. Variable domain in full (rest from reference TRBV7-3 and TRBJ2-3): GAGVSQTPSNKVTEKGKYVELRCDPISGHTALYWYRQSLGQGPEFLIYFQGTGAADDSGLPNDRFFAVRPEGSVSTLKIQRTERGDSAVYLCASSLRVGGGDRGRDTQYFGPGTRLTVL.